Below, 15 T cell receptor beta chains from the same sample are listed, as sequenced in a study of blood T cell repertoires in COVID-19. Clones were sequenced by immunoSEQ multiplex PCR, and TCRdb holds only the in-frame ones, with some missing. The table has over 200,000 clones, roughly 88% seen once; the top ten hold over 3.5%. Sequencing was performed on PBMCs or T cells enriched from blood (not recorded which). These receptors originate from a woman aged 25 to 39 who had been exposed to COVID-19.

The chain joins TRBV3-1 (or the pseudogene TRBV3-2) to TRBJ2-7; perhaps TRBD2 as D (6 bases). Germline CDR1 reads LGHDT; CDR2 reads YNNKEL (reference sequence). The CDR3 runs 13 residues. Trimming pared 9 bases from V and 1 base from J, leaving 13 bases between. The CDR3 DNA is TGTGCCAGTCCGTGGGGGGAGTCCTACGAGCAGTACTTC. It encodes CASPWGESYEQYF.

The table lists this clone with a count of one. The CDR3 DNA is TGCAGCGTTGAAGGGACAGATAGCTCCTACAATGAGCAGTTCTTC. Translated: CSVEGTDSSYNEQFF. The chain is built from TRBV29-1 and TRBJ2-1; D is perhaps TRBD1 (6 bases). This CDR3 is 15 amino acids long. With 1 base removed from V and 0 bases from J, the gap between germline ends came to 10 bases. Germline CDR1 and CDR2: SQVTM and ANQGSEA.

The chain combines TRBV5-5 with TRBJ2-1, with 7 bases matching TRBD2. V lost 0 bases and J lost 9; bases outside the gene matches: 6. The CDR3 has 14 residues. Germline CDR1 is SGHKS and CDR2 is YYEKEE (reference sequence). Written as DNA, the CDR3 is TGTGCCAGCAGCTTGGGGCCTAGCGGTAGTGAGCAGTTCTTC. Its protein is CASSLGPSGSEQFF.

V is TRBV3-1 (or the pseudogene TRBV3-2) and J is TRBJ2-3, with D possibly matching TRBD2 (5 bases). Germline CDR1 is LGHDT and CDR2 is YNNKEL (reference sequence). The CDR3 is 13 residues long. The germline V and J ends were trimmed by 5 bases and 6 bases, with 12 bases remaining between them. For the CDR3, the DNA is TGTGCCAGCAGCGATAGAAGGAGGGATACGCAGTATTTT. Translation: CASSDRRRDTQYF.

V gene TRBV2 combines with J gene TRBJ2-7; tentatively, D is TRBD1 (6 bases). Per germline, CDR1 SNHLY and CDR2 FYNNEI. The CDR3 is 14 amino acids. V lost 4 bases, J lost 1 base, and 11 bases lay in between. CDR3 nucleotide sequence: TGTGCCAGCAGTGTGACAGGCCGATCCTACGAGCAGTACTTC. This sequence encodes CASSVTGRSYEQYF.

This rearrangement joins TRBV7-9 to TRBJ1-2; D gene ambiguous. The length of the CDR3 is 15 residues. V was pared by 7 bases and J by 6 bases, with 21 bases between. Germline CDR1 SEHNR, CDR2 FQNEAQ (reference sequence). This CDR3 is CASTSLKRESNGYTF. The CDR3 nucleotides read TGTGCCAGCACGTCCCTTAAGAGGGAGTCAAATGGCTACACCTTC.

Here the CDR3 reads CASSETVNYGYTF. CDR3 coding DNA: TGTGCCAGCAGTGAGACAGTTAACTATGGCTACACCTTC. The rearrangement uses TRBV12-3 or TRBV12-4 and TRBJ1-2; D possibly corresponds to TRBD1 (5 bases). The CDR3 length is 13 residues. V lost 5 bases and J lost 1, with 8 bases in between.

The chain couples TRBV29-1 to TRBJ2-4; TRBD1 aligns across 11 bases. This CDR3 contains 17 residues. The V and J ends lost 5 bases and 1 base, in that order; junction bases with no gene match: 10. CDR1 is SQVTM, CDR2 ANQGSEA, per germline. The chain's CDR3 is CSVSDRGLKGAKNIQYF. CDR3 nucleotides: TGCAGCGTTTCGGACAGGGGGCTAAAGGGGGCCAAAAACATTCAGTACTTC.

The rearrangement links TRBV7-9 to TRBJ1-1, with D tentatively TRBD1 (5 bases). Germline V gene sequence: CDR1 SEHNR, CDR2 FQNEAQ (reference sequence). CDR3 length equals 12 residues. Trimming stripped 6 bases from V and 4 bases from J, with 9 bases between. Written as DNA, the CDR3 is TGTGCCAGCAGTCAGGGTAGCACTGAAGCTTTCTTT. Translated, it gives CASSQGSTEAFF.

The J gene is TRBJ2-3, the V gene TRBV7-2; 8 bases line up with TRBD2. The CDR3 has 15 residues. After removal of 4 bases from V and 0 bases from J, the junction contained 3 bases not matched to a gene. Per the germline V gene, CDR1 is SGHTA and CDR2 is FQGNSA. The CDR3 sequence: CASSSGGTSTDTQYF. The CDR3 coding sequence is TGTGCCAGCAGCTCGGGGGGGACTAGCACAGATACGCAGTATTTT.

This sequence joins TRBV5-1 and TRBJ2-2; 9 bases fit TRBD1. CDR1 and CDR2 from the germline V gene are SGHRS and YFSETQ. J was trimmed by 6 bases and V by 3 bases; bases with no gene match: 9. The CDR3 is made up of 16 amino acids. The CDR3 here is CASSSSGTGKPGELFF. The CDR3 DNA is TGCGCCAGCAGCTCCTCCGGGACAGGGAAACCCGGGGAGCTGTTTTTT.

CDR3 residues: CASSRRELNTQYF. In DNA, the CDR3 is TGTGCCAGCAGTCGGAGAGAATTAAATACGCAGTATTTT. The chain links TRBV12-3 or TRBV12-4 to TRBJ2-3; D not resolved. CDR3 size: 13 residues. V lost 5 bases to trimming and J lost 7 bases, with 13 bases between them.

V is TRBV6-5 and J is TRBJ2-5; no definite D call. The CDR3 runs to 13 residues. Germline values: CDR1 MNHEY, CDR2 SVGAGI. Trimming took 6 bases from V and 0 from J, leaving 8 bases between them. The CDR3 sequence is CASRTPNQETQYF. The CDR3 region has the DNA TGTGCCAGCAGGACACCCAACCAAGAGACCCAGTACTTC.

The genes are TRBV3-1 (or the pseudogene TRBV3-2) and TRBJ2-7; TRBD1 aligns across 9 bases. The CDR3 has 16 residues. Germline V gene sequence: CDR1 LGHDT, CDR2 YNNKEL (reference sequence). Unmatched junction bases numbered 9, after V lost 3 bases and J lost 3 bases. CDR3 coding DNA: TGTGCCAGCAGCCAGATTCCGGACAGGGGACGCTACGAGCAGTACTTC. Its protein is CASSQIPDRGRYEQYF.

The chain employs TRBV18 and TRBJ1-1; D remains ambiguous. Trimming removed 3 bases from V and 3 bases from J, with 8 bases in between. Germline CDR1 and CDR2: KGHSH and LQKENI. CDR3 length equals 13 residues. CDR3 bases: TGTGCCAGCTCACCTGCGGCTTACACTGAAGCTTTCTTT. It is translated as CASSPAAYTEAFF.